Each of the 15 T cell receptor beta chains below was sequenced from the same sample in a study of CD8+CD57+ T cells in acquired aplastic anemia. Study-level results: Among patients, total CD4+ and CD8+ pools exceeded CD8+CD57+ cells in diversity.

Profiles of TCR beta VDJ and CDR3 were generated from a genomic DNA template. MiXCR, run by TCRdb on the reads, gives a single entry per CDR3 protein. The sample comprises about 17,000 distinct CDR3 sequences, under 40% of which are singletons, and approximately 83% rests with the top ten. No antigen is known for these receptors. Only patients with CD8+CD57+ cell expansion on flow cytometry were chosen for sequencing. Source material: CD8+CD57+ T cells sorted from PBMCs. Regarding subset: bead-enriched CD8+CD57+ effector memory T cells from SAA patients. Receptor source: a human donor with aplastic anemia.

This clonotype was observed a single time. J is TRBJ1-1 and V is TRBV20-1, with 8 bases matching TRBD1. J lost 5 bases, V lost 3 bases, and 8 bases had no gene match. This CDR3 spans 14 amino acids. Germline CDR1 is DFQATT and CDR2 is SNEGSKA (reference sequence). The CDR3 DNA reads TGCAGTGCTAGTAAGTCAGGGGGCAGGACTGAAGCTTTCTTT. Translated: CSASKSGGRTEAFF.

This clonotype was counted only a few times. The rearrangement uses TRBV2 and TRBJ2-3; D not resolved. V was clipped by 5 bases and J by 6 bases, with 12 bases between them. Germline-derived CDR1 and CDR2 are SNHLY and FYNNEI. The CDR3 runs to 13 residues. DNA of the CDR3: TGTGCCAGCAGTCGGCAGCCTAGGGATACGCAGTATTTT. It translates to CASSRQPRDTQYF.

The chain links TRBV15 to TRBJ2-3; D is uncertain. Germline V gives CDR1 LNHNV, CDR2 YYDKDF (reference sequence). V lost 3 bases, J lost 1 base, and 8 bases lay in between. The CDR3 covers 14 residues. CDR3 loop: CATSSLPGTDTQYF. The CDR3 nucleotides read TGTGCCACCAGCAGCTTGCCCGGCACAGATACGCAGTATTTT.

The chain employs TRBV12-3 or TRBV12-4 and TRBJ2-3; TRBD2 matches at 9 bases. V lost 4 bases to trimming and J lost 2 bases; unmatched junction nucleotides: 4. CDR3 length equals 15 residues. The CDR3 reads CASSYGGGATDTQYF. The DNA of the CDR3 is TGTGCCAGCAGTTACGGCGGGGGGGCCACAGATACGCAGTATTTT.

This clonotype was seen more than once but under ten times. V and J are TRBV24-1 and TRBJ1-4; 7 bases are shared with TRBD1. The germline V gene has CDR1 KGHDR and CDR2 SFDVKD. The CDR3 totals 16 residues. V lost 5 bases, J lost 6 bases, and 11 bases stayed unmatched. The CDR3 loop is CATSAANRDSDEKLFF. DNA for the CDR3: TGTGCCACCAGTGCTGCCAACCGGGACAGCGATGAAAAACTGTTTTTT.

The chain employs TRBV12-3 or TRBV12-4 and TRBJ2-1; unclear D gene. The CDR3 length is 13 residues. V was trimmed by 6 bases and J by 5 bases, leaving 11 bases between them. The CDR3 is CASRPTWDNEQFF. The CDR3 DNA is TGTGCCAGCAGACCTACATGGGACAATGAGCAGTTCTTC.

This clonotype was found once. This chain uses TRBV2 with TRBJ2-3; 8 bases are a match to TRBD2. CDR1 is SNHLY, CDR2 FYNNEI, per germline. Trimming cost V 1 base and J 1 base; bases outside gene matches: 1. This CDR3 contains 15 residues. In DNA, the CDR3 is TGTGCCAGCAGTGAAGAAGCGGGGGGCACAGATACGCAGTATTTT. It is translated as CASSEEAGGTDTQYF.

This clonotype was counted ten times or more. This rearrangement joins TRBV7-6 to TRBJ2-1, with no clear D. This CDR3 comprises 12 residues. CDR1 SGHVS and CDR2 FNYEAQ come from the germline V gene. V was cut by 0 bases and J by 6 bases, with 3 bases left in between. CDR3 sequence (DNA): TGTGCCAGCAGCTTAGCGGCCAATGAGCAGTTCTTC. Its translation: CASSLAANEQFF.

The V call is TRBV13, the J call TRBJ2-7, with 9 bases fitting TRBD1. Germline CDR1 is PRHDT and CDR2 is FYEKMQ (reference sequence). This CDR3 contains 16 residues. Losses at the gene ends were 0 bases for V and 3 bases for J; bases not matched to a gene: 6. The CDR3 DNA is TGTGCCAGCAGCTTAGGACGGACAGGGGATGTCTACGAGCAGTACTTC. This codes for CASSLGRTGDVYEQYF.

This clonotype was observed many times. The V and J genes are TRBV7-8 and TRBJ2-7; no reliable D call. V was pared by 2 bases and J by 5 bases, with 7 bases between. The germline V gene encodes CDR1 SGHVS and CDR2 FQNEAQ. The CDR3 consists of 12 residues. CDR3 sequence: CASSLIGHEQYF. CDR3 in DNA: TGTGCCAGCAGCTTAATCGGACACGAGCAGTACTTC. The complete variable domain, with remaining parts taken from reference TRBV7-8 and TRBJ2-7, reads GAGVSQSPRYKVAKRGQDVALRCDPISGHVSLFWYQQALGQGPEFLTYFQNEAQLDKSGLPSDRFFAERPEGSVSTLKIQRTQQEDSAVYLCASSLIGHEQYFGPGTRLTVT.

This clonotype was observed once. The junction and the germline gene differ at one end; a read error may be behind it. V usage is TRBV15 and J usage is TRBJ1-1; 10 positions agree with TRBD1. From germline, CDR1 is LNHNV and CDR2 YYDKDF (reference sequence). The CDR3 is made up of 12 amino acids. In DNA, the CDR3 is TGTGCCACCAGCAGCTTGGGGGGGACAGGGGTTTTT. Protein: CATSSLGGTGVF.

This clonotype has more than one count but fewer than ten. V gene TRBV20-1 combines with J gene TRBJ1-2; 9 bases agree with TRBD1. Germline V gives CDR1 DFQATT, CDR2 SNEGSKA (reference sequence). The junction had 19 bases not matched to a gene; V was cut back by 1 base and J by 7 bases. The CDR3 covers 18 residues. The CDR3 region is CSARGPSGQGLGLGGYTF. Written as DNA, the CDR3 is TGCAGTGCTAGAGGGCCATCGGGACAGGGCTTAGGTTTGGGTGGCTACACCTTC.

This clonotype has a handful of counts. The chain recombines TRBV7-8 with TRBJ2-5; D unclear. The CDR3 is 13 residues long. Germline V gene lookup returns CDR1 SGHVS and CDR2 FQNEAQ. The V gene lost 6 bases and the J gene lost 4 bases, with 12 bases spanning the gap. CDR3 region: CASSPEGGETQYF. As DNA, the CDR3 is TGTGCCAGCAGTCCTGAAGGCGGAGAGACCCAGTACTTC.

The chain links TRBV24-1 to TRBJ2-1; TRBD2 agrees at 9 bases. From germline, CDR1 is KGHDR and CDR2 SFDVKD. With 3 bases clipped from V and 4 bases from J, the junction kept 6 bases outside the gene matches. This CDR3 is 16 amino acids long. The CDR3, as DNA: TGTGCCACCAGTGATCCTTCTAGCGGGGCTTACAATGAGCAGTTCTTC. Translating gives CATSDPSSGAYNEQFF.

The sample holds many counts of this clonotype. The CDR3 nucleotides read TGTGCTAGTGGTTTGCCCCTCAATCAGCCCCAGCATTTT. Translating it yields CASGLPLNQPQHF. The rearrangement uses TRBV12-5 and TRBJ1-5; the D is unclear. The ends were cut back, 2 bases at V and 3 bases at J, with 5 bases in the middle. The CDR3 is 13 amino acids. Germline V gene data show CDR1 as LGHNT and CDR2 as FRNRAP.